Shown below are 9 T cell receptor beta chains from a single sample sequenced in a study of preoperative IRX-2 immunotherapy in early breast cancer. TCRdb keeps only in-frame clones here, not all; method: immunoSEQ multiplex PCR. The data hold about 32,000 clones, with roughly 87% observed a single time. Indicated treatment: preoperative locoregional IRX-2 cytokine immunotherapy. This material consisted of lymph node tissue, taken from a patient treated with IRX-2 immunotherapy. The receptors derive from a human donor with breast cancer.

The chain couples TRBV28 to TRBJ2-3; D perhaps matches TRBD1 (6 bases). The CDR3 consists of 17 residues. Germline V CDR1 and CDR2: MDHEN, SYDVKM. Deletions cut 7 bases from V and 2 bases from J, with 22 bases between. CDR3 in amino acids: CASKPPYRVSFTDTQYF. The CDR3 DNA follows: TGTGCCAGCAAACCGCCTTACAGGGTCTCCTTCACAGATACGCAGTATTTT. The full variable domain, in which reference TRBV28 and TRBJ2-3 provide the parts outside the CDR3, is DVKVTQSSRYLVKRTGEKVFLECVQDMDHENMFWYRQDPGLGLRLIYFSYDVKMKEKGDIPEGYSVSREKKERFSLILESASTNQTSMYLCASKPPYRVSFTDTQYFGPGTRLTVL.

Only a few counts were recorded for this clone. The rearrangement joins TRBV30 to TRBJ2-1, with D uncertain. The CDR3 consists of 12 residues. CDR1 GTSNPN and CDR2 SVGIG come from the germline V gene (reference sequence). V lost 0 bases and J lost 7, with 7 bases in between. CDR3 amino acids: CAWSVLGNEQFF. The CDR3 region has the DNA TGTGCCTGGAGTGTACTGGGGAATGAGCAGTTCTTC.

Here the CDR3 DNA reads TGTGCCAGCAGTTACTCGGCGGGGATTTGGACTGGGGCCAACGTCCTGACTTTC. This translates into CASSYSAGIWTGANVLTF. The rearrangement joins TRBV6-8 to TRBJ2-6, with D perhaps matching TRBD2 (6 bases). Germline CDR1 is MNHGY and CDR2 is SAAAGT. V lost 0 bases and J lost 2, with 14 bases in between. The CDR3 totals 18 residues.

This clone occurred a few times. The CDR3 nucleotides read TGTGCCAGCAGTGGGGGGGTAGCGGGAGGATGGGATACGCAGTATTTT. Its protein product is CASSGGVAGGWDTQYF. The V gene is TRBV6-8, the J gene TRBJ2-3; 10 nucleotides agree with TRBD2. V gave up 5 bases and J gave up 6 bases; unmatched junction bases: 11. CDR1 and CDR2 (germline): MNHGY, SAAAGT. The CDR3 contains 16 residues.

The CDR3 region has the DNA TGTGCCAGCTCAATGTCAACGCAGGCCACCTCGTTTGGCTACACCTTC. Its translation: CASSMSTQATSFGYTF. The chain carries TRBV18 and TRBJ1-2; D remains ambiguous. The CDR3 totals 16 residues. CDR1 is KGHSH, CDR2 LQKENI, per germline. V was shortened by 5 bases and J by 7 bases, with 23 bases between the two germline ends.

As DNA, the CDR3 is TGCGCCAGCAGCCCACATGCAGGGGGGGGTGCTCAGCCCCAGCATTTT. This translates into CASSPHAGGGAQPQHF. The chain is built from TRBV5-1 and TRBJ1-5, with TRBD1 matching over 7 bases. Looked up from germline, CDR1 is SGHRS and CDR2 is YFSETQ. Trimming at V came to 4 bases and at J to 6 bases, leaving 13 bases not matched to a gene. The CDR3 sequence is 16 residues long.

This chain joins TRBV5-1 and TRBJ1-2, with D hard to call. Trimming took off 6 bases at V and 4 bases at J, with 16 bases between the two ends. This CDR3 is 14 amino acids long. Looked up from germline, CDR1 is SGHRS and CDR2 is YFSETQ. CDR3 sequence reads: CASKSTRELYGYTF. In DNA, the CDR3 is TGCGCCAGCAAATCGACCCGAGAGCTCTATGGCTACACCTTC.

The chain couples TRBV28 to TRBJ1-3; unclear D gene. Deletions cut 10 bases from V and 8 bases from J, with 15 bases between. This CDR3 region has 12 residues. The germline V gene encodes CDR1 MDHEN and CDR2 SYDVKM. The CDR3 region is CANRSGRYTIYF. The DNA of the CDR3 is TGTGCCAACCGGTCGGGAAGATACACCATATATTTT.

The gene calls are TRBV10-3 and TRBJ2-2, with TRBD2 matching over 11 bases. Germline CDR1 reads ENHRY; CDR2 reads SYGVKD. The J segment lost 0 bases and the V segment lost 7 bases, leaving 4 bases of the junction unmatched. The CDR3 is made up of 16 amino acids. CDR3 loop: CAITPSGGTNTGELFF. The CDR3 coding sequence is TGTGCCATCACCCCTAGCGGGGGGACGAACACCGGGGAGCTGTTTTTT.